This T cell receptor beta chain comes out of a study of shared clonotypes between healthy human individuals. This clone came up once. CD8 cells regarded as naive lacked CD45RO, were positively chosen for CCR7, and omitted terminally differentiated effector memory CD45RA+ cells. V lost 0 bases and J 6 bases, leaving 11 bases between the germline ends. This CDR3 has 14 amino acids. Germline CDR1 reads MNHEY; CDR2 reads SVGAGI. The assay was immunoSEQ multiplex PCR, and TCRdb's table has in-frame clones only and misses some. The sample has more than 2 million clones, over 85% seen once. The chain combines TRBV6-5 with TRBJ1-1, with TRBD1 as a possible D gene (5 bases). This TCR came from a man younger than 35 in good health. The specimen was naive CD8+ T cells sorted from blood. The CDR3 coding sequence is TGTGCCAGCAGTTACTCGATAGGGGAGTCTGAAGCTTTCTTT. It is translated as CASSYSIGESEAFF.